The clone carrying this T cell receptor (beta chain) was detected only once. Its antigen is not identified. At one boundary the junction diverges from the germline segment, which might be a read error. This sample is drawn from a study of cytomegalovirus exposure and HLA in healthy donors. Study-level findings and limits: Later analysis associated a missense DCLRE1C variant with TCR beta V- and J-gene trimming.

In germline, CDR1 is SGHAT, CDR2 FQNNGV. CDR3 length equals 15 residues. It was with 60 Vbeta and 13 Jbeta primers that the PCR ran. The method was immunoSEQ multiplex PCR; TCRdb's version includes in-frame clones alone and lacks a portion of them. The sample contains 180,000 or so clones, about three quarters of which appear only once. The sequenced material came from PBMCs. The J gene is TRBJ2-6, the V gene TRBV11-2; maybe TRBD1 (5 bases). The receptor was derived from a woman aged 60-75 years in good health and CMV-seropositive. The CDR3 DNA follows: TGTGCCAGCACCATAGAAGTCTCTGGGGCCAACGGCCTGACTTTC. Encoded protein: CASTIEVSGANGLTF.